The 18 T cell receptor beta chains below all came from one sample that was sequenced in a study of control samples from healthy donors and cancer patients (dated by TCRdb to 2020 to 2021). The library came from the immunoSEQ multiplex PCR assay. Not all clones reach the TCRdb copy of this immuneACCESS table, which keeps in-frame sequences only. Checked studies attribute under half of the gap to unresolved V genes and leave the rest unexplained. The sample yields about 160,000 clones; 96% were counted once. Jointly, the top ten make up 0.85% to 1.3% of the sample. Sequencing input: blood. The receptor source for this set is a woman aged 25 to 39 in good health.

On this clone itself: The sample carries other DNA sequences with the same CDR3. The chain is built from TRBV5-1 and TRBJ1-5; D call uncertain. V lost 2 bases, J lost 0 bases, and 9 bases lay in between. The CDR3 covers 15 residues. Germline CDR1 and CDR2: SGHRS and YFSETQ. CDR3 sequence reads: CASSLGGYSNQPQHF. As DNA, the CDR3 is TGCGCCAGCAGCTTAGGAGGATATAGCAATCAGCCCCAGCATTTT.

The chain joins TRBV6-5 to TRBJ2-7; tentatively, D is TRBD2 (7 bases). Trimming left V 6 bases short and J 3 bases short, with 15 bases between. Germline lookup yields CDR1 MNHEY and CDR2 SVGAGI. CDR3 size: 14 residues. In DNA form, the CDR3 reads TGTGCCAGCAGGGGGAGGGGACAAATCTACGAGCAGTACTTC. Translation: CASRGRGQIYEQYF.

This chain connects TRBV7-9 to TRBJ2-7; TRBD2 agrees at 9 bases. Germline values: CDR1 SEHNR, CDR2 FQNEAQ (reference sequence). V dropped 1 base and J dropped 4; count of bases not matched to a gene: 5. This CDR3 contains 15 residues. The CDR3 here is CASSLVLREGYEQYF. The DNA for the CDR3 is TGTGCCAGCAGCTTAGTTCTGCGGGAGGGTTACGAGCAGTACTTC.

The chain recombines TRBV5-4 with TRBJ1-1; unclear D gene. The germline V gene encodes CDR1 SGHNT and CDR2 YYREEE (reference sequence). Trimming removed 3 bases from V and 3 bases from J, with 18 bases in between. The CDR3 loop spans 16 amino acids. CDR3 in amino acids: CASSSQFRTTHTEAFF. In nucleotides, the CDR3 is TGTGCCAGCAGCTCCCAGTTCAGGACCACCCACACTGAAGCTTTCTTT. The entire variable domain, with the rest obtained from reference TRBV5-4 and TRBJ1-1, is as follows: ETGVTQSPTHLIKTRGQQVTLRCSSQSGHNTVSWYQQALGQGPQFIFQYYREEENGRGNFPPRFSGLQFPNYSSELNVNALELDDSALYLCASSSQFRTTHTEAFFGQGTRLTVV.

This chain connects TRBV28 to TRBJ2-5; 15 bases line up with TRBD2. The CDR3 contains 16 residues. After removal of 4 bases from V and 4 bases from J, the junction contained 4 bases not matched to a gene. The germline V gene has CDR1 MDHEN and CDR2 SYDVKM. In nucleotides, the CDR3 is TGTGCCAGCAGTTGGGGGACTAGCGGGGGGAGAGAGACCCAGTACTTC. It translates to CASSWGTSGGRETQYF.

This rearrangement joins TRBV28 to TRBJ1-6, with TRBD1 matching 8 bases. CDR3 size: 16 residues. Trimming took 3 bases from V and 13 from J; bases not matched to a gene: 14. The V gene's germline CDR1 is MDHEN and CDR2 SYDVKM. The CDR3 bases are TGTGCCAGCAGTTTCAGGACAGGGTCCCTGAATCGGCCCCTCCACTTT. Translated, it gives CASSFRTGSLNRPLHF.

The chain uses TRBV14 and TRBJ1-5; D is ambiguous. V was pared by 2 bases and J by 5 bases, with 7 bases between. CDR1 and CDR2 from the germline V gene are SGHDN and FVKESK. This CDR3 is 13 amino acids long. CDR3 sequence (DNA): TGTGCCAGCAGCCAAATCGATGATCAGCCCCAGCATTTT. Translating it yields CASSQIDDQPQHF.

J is TRBJ2-1 and V is TRBV5-6; D unclear. The CDR3 is 13 residues long. Trimming removed 3 bases from V and 0 bases from J, with 4 bases in between. Germline V lookup: CDR1 SGHDT, CDR2 YYEEEE. CDR3 in amino acids: CASSSSSYNEQFF. The CDR3 DNA follows: TGTGCCAGCAGCTCGAGCTCCTACAATGAGCAGTTCTTC.

Here the CDR3 DNA reads TGTGCCAGCAGCTTGGCGCCGCAGGGGGCGCAGTATTTT. Translation gives CASSLAPQGAQYF. The rearrangement joins TRBV5-5 to TRBJ2-3; TRBD1 agrees at 7 bases. CDR3 length: 13 residues. CDR1 is SGHKS and CDR2 is YYEKEE in the germline V gene (reference sequence). With V trimmed by 0 bases and J by 10 bases, 5 bases remained unmatched.

The J gene is TRBJ1-3, the V gene TRBV11-2; possibly TRBD1 for D (6 bases). Germline loops: CDR1 SGHAT, CDR2 FQNNGV. With 6 bases removed from V and 0 bases from J, the gap between germline ends came to 12 bases. CDR3 length: 15 residues. The CDR3 sequence: CASRQGSSSGNTIYF. As DNA, the CDR3 is TGTGCCAGCAGGCAGGGGAGCAGCTCTGGAAACACCATATATTTT.

A note on this clone: Mismatch with germline at one junction end may stem from a read error. The chain links TRBV6-5 to TRBJ1-3; D is unresolved. This CDR3 has 11 amino acids. Germline CDR1 reads MNHEY; CDR2 reads SVGAGI. CDR3 DNA: TGTGCCAGCAGTACTGGGAACACCATATATTTT. Amino acids: CASSTGNTIYF.

A word on this clone: At one of its ends the junction is not consistent with the germline gene, which may arise from a read error. The V gene is TRBV13, the J gene TRBJ1-2, with D perhaps TRBD1 (5 bases). This CDR3 comprises 15 residues. Per germline, CDR1 PRHDT and CDR2 FYEKMQ (reference sequence). CDR3 DNA sequence: TGTGCCAGCAGATTAGGCCGTTTCCCAGGGAACGGCTACACCTTC. Translation gives CASRLGRFPGNGYTF. Variable domain in full (rest from reference TRBV13 and TRBJ1-2): AAGVIQSPRHLIKEKRETATLKCYPIPRHDTVYWYQQGPGQDPQFLISFYEKMQSDKGSIPDRFSAQQFSDYHSELNMSSLELGDSALYFCASRLGRFPGNGYTFGSGTRLTVV.

The chain uses TRBV28 and TRBJ2-7; D is unresolved. CDR3 size: 12 residues. Germline loops: CDR1 MDHEN, CDR2 SYDVKM. The V end was cut by 5 bases, the J end by 6 bases, with 11 bases between. The CDR3 loop is CASSPPEAEQYF. DNA for the CDR3: TGTGCCAGCAGTCCCCCTGAGGCCGAGCAGTACTTC.

J is TRBJ2-3 and V is TRBV30, with 10 bases matching TRBD1. CDR1 is GTSNPN, CDR2 SVGIG, per germline (reference sequence). CDR3 length: 11 residues. V was pared by 3 bases and J by 14 bases, with 5 bases of the junction left unmatched. The CDR3 DNA reads TGTGCCTGGAGGTGGGACAGGGGATTGTATTTT. This codes for CAWRWDRGLYF.

This clone was detected only once. This chain uses TRBV11-2 with TRBJ2-7, with 7 bases matching TRBD1. CDR3 size: 14 residues. Germline V gene sequence: CDR1 SGHAT, CDR2 FQNNGV. J was trimmed by 0 bases and V by 5 bases; bases with no gene match: 4. The CDR3 nucleotides are TGTGCCAGCAGCCGGACAGGCGCCTCCTACGAGCAGTACTTC. This translates into CASSRTGASYEQYF.

V usage is TRBV5-4 and J usage is TRBJ2-3; D gene unclear. In germline, CDR1 is SGHNT, CDR2 YYREEE (reference sequence). V lost 4 bases, J lost 3 bases, and 12 bases lay in between. This CDR3 has 14 residues. CDR3 sequence reads: CASSQRVGTDTQYF. CDR3 nucleotide sequence: TGTGCCAGCAGCCAACGCGTCGGTACAGATACGCAGTATTTT.

This clone has only one observation. The V call is TRBV21-1, the J call TRBJ2-1; no DNA check was done on the table's D call, TRBD1. TRBV21-1 counts as a pseudogene. CDR3 size: 22 residues. The CDR3 here is CASSNLPKPLEETGVIYNEQFF. The CDR3 DNA reads TGTGCCAGCAGCAATCTTCCGAAACCACTCGAGGAGACAGGGGTTATCTACAATGAGCAGTTCTTC.

V is TRBV7-8 and J is TRBJ1-1; D is uncertain. Germline CDR1 is SGHVS and CDR2 is FQNEAQ. The CDR3 has 13 residues. Trimming stripped 1 base from V and 6 bases from J, with 9 bases between. This chain's CDR3 is CASSLGLGPEAFF. The CDR3 DNA follows: TGTGCCAGCAGCTTAGGACTGGGTCCTGAAGCTTTCTTT.